This is a list of T cell receptor beta chains from one sample in a study of CD8+ T cells in alopecia areata. Using immunoSEQ multiplex PCR, the repertoire was profiled, and TCRdb retains in-frame clones only, with some absent. The table shows more than 150,000 clones, with under 60% occurring only once. Here the sequenced sample was CD8+ T cells sorted from blood, taken at week 24, from a patient treated with tofacitinib. Receptors were obtained from a human donor with alopecia areata. Each CDR3 is given with its conserved first and last residue. D genes are given only for firm matches. Not all rows give a size; the values are once, few, many and, for expanded clones, a class.

v_gene	abundance	j_gene	d_gene	CDR3aa	CDR3nt
TRBV5-6	-	TRBJ1-2	TRBD1	CASSSGTEYGYTF	TGTGCCAGCAGCTCCGGGACAGAATATGGCTACACCTTC
TRBV28	-	TRBJ2-1	-	CASRPTRVDEQFF	TGTGCCAGCCGACCGACCAGGGTTGATGAGCAGTTCTTC
TRBV29-1	-	TRBJ2-7	-	CSVETKYEQYF	TGCAGCGTTGAGACGAAGTACGAGCAGTACTTC
TRBV6-1	-	TRBJ2-3	-	CASMARGTDTQYF	TGTGCCAGCATGGCCCGGGGTACAGATACGCAGTATTTT
TRBV5-1	-	TRBJ2-1	TRBD2	CASSLVLAPAGGYNEQFF	TGCGCCAGCAGCCTGGTTCTGGCCCCGGCGGGGGGCTACAATGAGCAGTTCTTC
TRBV6-5	-	TRBJ1-4	-	CASSRYVGDEKLFF	TGTGCCAGCAGCCGTTATGTAGGGGATGAAAAACTGTTTTTT
TRBV6-5	once	TRBJ1-5	-	CASSTTNQPQHF	TGTGCCAGCAGTACTACAAATCAGCCCCAGCATTTT
TRBV29-1	-	TRBJ2-5	TRBD1	CSVVPTGGLETQYF	TGCAGCGTTGTGCCGACAGGGGGTTTGGAGACCCAGTACTTC
TRBV7-9	-	TRBJ1-1	-	CASSLPREEAFF	TGTGCCAGCAGCCTACCAAGGGAAGAAGCTTTCTTT
TRBV2	once	TRBJ2-2	-	CASSEPRDHDTGELFF	TGTGCCAGCAGTGAACCCCGGGACCACGACACCGGGGAGCTGTTTTTT
TRBV4-1	-	TRBJ2-7	-	CASSQGETYEQYF	TGCGCCAGCAGCCAAGGAGAAACCTACGAGCAGTACTTC
TRBV5-8	-	TRBJ1-2	-	CASRVGTYGYTF	TGTGCCAGCAGAGTTGGTACCTATGGCTACACCTTC
TRBV30	once	TRBJ1-1	-	CAWSTVLNTEAFF	TGTGCCTGGAGTACTGTCCTGAACACTGAAGCTTTCTTT
TRBV5-1	few	TRBJ2-3	TRBD2	CASSSKPGLAGIPDTQYF	TGCGCCAGCAGCTCGAAACCGGGACTAGCGGGAATCCCAGATACGCAGTATTTT
TRBV13	few	TRBJ2-3	-	CASSLSTDTQYF	TGTGCCAGCAGCCTCAGCACAGATACGCAGTATTTT